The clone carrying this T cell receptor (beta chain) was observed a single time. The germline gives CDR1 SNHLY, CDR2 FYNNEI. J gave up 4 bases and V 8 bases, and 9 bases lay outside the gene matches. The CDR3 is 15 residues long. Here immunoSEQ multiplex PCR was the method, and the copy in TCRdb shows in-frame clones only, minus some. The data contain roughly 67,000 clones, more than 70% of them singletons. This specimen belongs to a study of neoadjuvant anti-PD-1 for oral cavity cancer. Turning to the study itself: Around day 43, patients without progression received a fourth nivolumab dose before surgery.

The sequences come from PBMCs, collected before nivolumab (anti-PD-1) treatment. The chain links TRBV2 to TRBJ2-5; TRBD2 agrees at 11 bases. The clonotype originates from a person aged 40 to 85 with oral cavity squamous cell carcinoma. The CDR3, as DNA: TGTGCCAGCGGTGGGGCTAGCGGGAGGACAGAGACCCAGTACTTC. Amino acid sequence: CASGGASGRTETQYF. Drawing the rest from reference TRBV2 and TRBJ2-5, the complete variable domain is EPEVTQTPSHQVTQMGQEVILRCVPISNHLYFYWYRQILGQKVEFLVSFYNNEISEKSEIFDDQFSVERPDGSNFTLKIRSTKLEDSAMYFCASGGASGRTETQYFGPGTRLLVL.